The table lists the clone carrying this T cell receptor (beta chain) with a few counts. What it binds is not known. A second PCR of about 7 to 12 cycles used a sample-barcoded 5' primer and a J-beta primer mix. TCRdb fed the 5' RACE reads into MiXCR, producing one record per CDR3 protein. The sample includes around 1,000,000 distinct CDR3 sequences, 20% to 25% of them seen just once. This record comes from a study of blood T cells in healthy people across ages. The CDR3 length is 12 residues. The V gene's germline CDR1 is SGHTA and CDR2 FQGNSA. V lost 1 base and J 9 bases, leaving 7 bases between the germline ends. Findings and caveats of the study: Naive CD4+ cell counts and diversity both ran higher in long-lived than in aged donors.

The sample was also reused in another study, on T cells of mothers and their children. That source reports: A few healthy Caucasian mothers served as donors, and their six children did as well.

V is TRBV7-2 and J is TRBJ2-1; D gene ambiguous. Sequencing was performed on blood. This receptor was taken from a girl aged 2 to 10 in good health. The CDR3 spells CASSLGSSEQFF. For the CDR3, the DNA is TGTGCCAGCAGCTTAGGCTCTTCTGAGCAGTTCTTC.